Listed below are T cell receptor beta chains from one sample, sequenced in a study of cytomegalovirus exposure and HLA in healthy donors. Sequencing used immunoSEQ multiplex PCR; TCRdb keeps in-frame clones, though not all of them. This sample has tens of thousands of clones, with roughly four fifths found just once. The source material was PBMCs. These receptors came from a woman aged 25 to 45 in good health and CMV-seropositive. Both conserved end residues are part of each CDR3. The D gene is left open where the match is weak. The size entry is marked missing in some rows and otherwise reads once, few, many or a size class.

CDR3 DNA | CDR3 protein | J gene | D gene | clone size | V gene
TGTGCCAGCAGCGTAGCTTCTCGGGGCTACGAGCAGTACTTC | CASSVASRGYEQYF | TRBJ2-7 | . | . | TRBV9
TGTGCCAGCAGTGAAGACAGTTGGGCCAACGTCCTGACTTTC | CASSEDSWANVLTF | TRBJ2-6 | . | few | TRBV6-1
TGCGCCAGCAGCCTTTCACCGGGGTCTGGGGCCAACGTCCTGACTTTC | CASSLSPGSGANVLTF | TRBJ2-6 | . | . | TRBV4-3
TGTGCCTGGAGTGGACGGGGGTTCGCTGGCTACACCTTC | CAWSGRGFAGYTF | TRBJ1-2 | . | . | TRBV30
TGTGCCAGCAGCTTACTAGCGGGAGAAAATGAGCAGTTCTTC | CASSLLAGENEQFF | TRBJ2-1 | TRBD2 | . | TRBV5-4
TGCAGCGTTGGGACAGGGGCGTCCTACGAGCAGTACTTC | CSVGTGASYEQYF | TRBJ2-7 | TRBD1 | . | TRBV29-1
TGTGCCAGCAGCTTGGTCTCGGCAGGGAACTATGGCTACACCTTC | CASSLVSAGNYGYTF | TRBJ1-2 | . | few | TRBV5-4
TGTGCCAGCAGCTTGGGGGGGCTAGCACAAGAGACCCAGTACTTC | CASSLGGLAQETQYF | TRBJ2-5 | . | . | TRBV5-4
TGTGCCAGCAGGCCTGGACTCACCACAGATACGCAGTATTTT | CASRPGLTTDTQYF | TRBJ2-3 | . | . | TRBV5-6
TGTGCCAGCAGCCAAGCCGGACAGGGTAATCAGCCCCAGCATTTT | CASSQAGQGNQPQHF | TRBJ1-5 | TRBD1 | . | TRBV4-2
TGTGCCAGCAGCATATCAAGGGGTCAGCCCCAGCATTTT | CASSISRGQPQHF | TRBJ1-5 | . | . | TRBV7-9
TGCGCCAGCAGCCGTGGACTAGCATTTTCCTACGAGCAGTACTTC | CASSRGLAFSYEQYF | TRBJ2-7 | TRBD2 | . | TRBV4-1
TGTGCCAGCAGTTTGACAGGGAATGGCTACACCTTC | CASSLTGNGYTF | TRBJ1-2 | TRBD1 | . | TRBV27
TGTGCCAGCACCAACCAGACTAGCGGCCTTAACTACGAGCAGTACTTC | CASTNQTSGLNYEQYF | TRBJ2-7 | TRBD2 | . | TRBV28
TGTGCCAGCAGCGGGACAGGCGGAGAGACCCAGTACTTC | CASSGTGGETQYF | TRBJ2-5 | TRBD1 | . | TRBV11-3
TGTGCCTCGGCCCTCCGCGGGAGTAGAACAGATACGCAGTATTTT | CASALRGSRTDTQYF | TRBJ2-3 | TRBD2 | . | TRBV30
TGTGCCAGCAGCCCGCTACACACTGAAGCTTTCTTT | CASSPLHTEAFF | TRBJ1-1 | . | few | TRBV7-9
TGTGCCAGCAGCTTGGGCAGAGGGGAGACCCAGTACTTC | CASSLGRGETQYF | TRBJ2-5 | . | . | TRBV7-9